The T cell receptor (beta chain) described here comes from a study of identical twins. TCRdb called the 5' RACE reads again in MiXCR, with one record for every CDR3 protein. This table has more than 1.5 million distinct CDR3 sequences, about 30% appearing once. With respect to this clonotype: Its matching antigen is unknown.

Study results and caveats: Cross-sectional statistics, not tracking of the same donors, supported the conclusions. Out-of-frame alpha sequences common to twins were enriched for low generation probability.

Trimming cost V 1 base and J 1 base; bases outside gene matches: 3. Germline lookup yields CDR1 SGHTA and CDR2 FQGNSA. CDR3 length: 16 residues. This sequence joins TRBV7-2 and TRBJ2-7, with 11 bases identical to TRBD2. The source of this sequence is a newborn girl in good health. Specimen: cord blood. The CDR3 spells CASSLVGLADSYEQYF. CDR3 DNA: TGTGCCAGCAGCTTAGTGGGACTAGCGGATTCCTACGAGCAGTACTTC.